This TCR beta chain was sequenced for a study of blood T cell repertoires in COVID-19. Study at large: The origin of the acute and convalescent COVID-19 samples was the United States, Italy and Spain. Sample material is recorded as cDNA or gDNA derived from T cells, B-cell-depleted T cells, or PBMCs.

Per the original data handling: It was from reference gene primer amplification that nucleated cell counts were estimated. TCRdb's copy holds only in-frame clones and misses some; the assay was immunoSEQ multiplex PCR. The D gene and trimming were derived from the DNA, and the V and J assignments and clone size from that table. The repertoire holds 120,000 or so clones, with roughly 83% as singletons. Trimming removed 5 bases from V and 2 bases from J; junction bases left unmatched: 3. From germline, CDR1 is LNHDA and CDR2 SQIVND (reference sequence). CDR3 length equals 14 residues. Sequenced material: peripheral blood. The chain combines TRBV19 with TRBJ1-5; 7 positions agree with TRBD1. This TCR was recovered from a middle-aged man with active or convalescent COVID-19. Here the CDR3 DNA reads TGTGCCAGTAGTCCTACAGGGGGCAATCAGCCCCAGCATTTT. It yields the protein CASSPTGGNQPQHF.